One sample yielded the 29 T cell receptor beta chains listed below, sequenced in a study of Graves' ophthalmopathy and Graves' hyperthyroidism. TCR beta CDR3 amplification used RNA transcripts. HTBI-primed RT-PCR formed the first round, and a multiplex PCR formed the second. TCRdb itself ran the multiplex PCR reads through MiXCR, one entry per CDR3 protein. The table records about 590,000 distinct CDR3 sequences, about 35% of them present only once. Sequenced input: peripheral blood or thyroid tissue (not recorded which). The receptors stem from an adult man with Graves' hyperthyroidism.

This clonotype was recorded only once. This may be a read error: a much more frequent sequence differs by one nucleotide. The V and J genes are TRBV10-3 and TRBJ1-4, with D perhaps TRBD1 (5 bases). Germline V gives CDR1 ENHRY, CDR2 SYGVKD. Between the trimmed V and J ends, which lost 5 bases and 3 bases, there was a span of 13 bases. The CDR3 extends over 15 amino acids. This chain's CDR3 is CAISYSLGPNEKLFF. CDR3 coding DNA: TGTGCCATCAGTTACTCGTTGGGGCCTAATGAAAAACTGTTTTTT.

The rearrangement uses TRBV5-1 and TRBJ2-2; TRBD1 matches at 9 bases. This CDR3 spans 14 amino acids. The germline CDR1 and CDR2 sequences are SGHRS and YFSETQ. V shed 4 bases and J 5 bases; nucleotides not matched to a gene: 3. The CDR3 sequence: CASSRDRVTGELFF. As DNA, the CDR3 is TGCGCCAGCAGCCGGGACAGGGTGACCGGGGAGCTGTTTTTT.

This clonotype came up many times. V and J are TRBV10-3 and TRBJ2-2; 8 positions agree with TRBD2. Germline V CDR1 and CDR2: ENHRY, SYGVKD. The trim removed 3 bases at V and 4 bases at J, leaving 4 bases unmatched. The CDR3 has 15 residues. The CDR3 DNA reads as TGTGCCATCAGTGATGGGCTAGCGGGCACCGGGGAGCTGTTTTTT. Translation gives CAISDGLAGTGELFF.

A few counts support this clonotype. The chain carries TRBV4-1 and TRBJ1-4, with D perhaps TRBD1 (6 bases). This CDR3 has 15 amino acids. Trimming shortened V by 0 bases and J by 7 bases, and 12 bases separated the two germline ends. Germline CDR1 MGHRA, CDR2 YSYEKL. In nucleotides, the CDR3 is TGCGCCAGCAGCCAAGACGGCGGGGGCTTTGAAAAACTGTTTTTT. Its protein is CASSQDGGGFEKLFF.

In this sample, this clonotype turned up many times. The J gene is TRBJ2-7, the V gene TRBV12-3 or TRBV12-4, with D unresolved. The CDR3 totals 13 residues. V lost 3 bases and J lost 2, with 8 bases in between. The CDR3 DNA reads as TGTGCCAGCAGTTTTATGGGGACCTACGAGCAGTACTTC. Translating gives CASSFMGTYEQYF.

This sequence joins TRBV11-3 and TRBJ2-2; 9 bases match TRBD1. Per the germline V gene, CDR1 is SGHNT and CDR2 is YENEEA. V lost 5 bases to trimming and J lost 6 bases; unmatched junction nucleotides: 7. There are 15 residues in the CDR3. In DNA form, the CDR3 reads TGTGCCAGCAGCGTAGGGACAGGGTTTCCCGGGGAGCTGTTTTTT. Translated, it gives CASSVGTGFPGELFF.

The chain links TRBV20-1 to TRBJ2-3; 9 bases agree with TRBD2. Germline V gives CDR1 DFQATT, CDR2 SNEGSKA (reference sequence). The ends lost 4 bases at V and 1 base at J; junction bases unmatched: 9. The length of the CDR3 is 16 residues. CDR3 amino acids: CSAKFGSGGRTDTQYF. CDR3 nucleotide sequence: TGCAGTGCTAAGTTCGGTAGCGGGGGACGCACAGATACGCAGTATTTT.

This clonotype was recorded many times. This chain joins TRBV5-8 and TRBJ1-1; 8 nucleotides agree with TRBD1. Germline V gene lookup returns CDR1 SGHTS and CDR2 YDEGEE. V lost 3 bases and J lost 0; bases outside the gene matches: 4. The CDR3 runs 15 residues. The CDR3 loop reads CASSWGQVMNTEAFF. The CDR3 nucleotides read TGTGCCAGCAGCTGGGGACAGGTCATGAACACTGAAGCTTTCTTT.

This clonotype came up many times. V gene TRBV7-9 combines with J gene TRBJ2-7, with TRBD2 matching over 10 bases. The germline V gene encodes CDR1 SEHNR and CDR2 FQNEAQ (reference sequence). Trimming at V came to 5 bases and at J to 6 bases, leaving 13 bases not matched to a gene. This CDR3 has 16 residues. The CDR3 is CASSPSPLAGDSEQYF. The CDR3 nucleotides are TGTGCCAGCAGCCCATCTCCGCTAGCGGGAGATAGCGAGCAGTACTTC.

Details on this clonotype: This could be a read error, since a much larger clone is one nucleotide away. V is TRBV20-1 and J is TRBJ2-5, with D unclear. The germline V gene encodes CDR1 DFQATT and CDR2 SNEGSKA (reference sequence). V was cut by 3 bases and J by 5 bases, with 16 bases left in between. The CDR3 contains 14 residues. The chain's CDR3 is CSARRRGFEETQYF. The CDR3 coding sequence is TGCAGTGCTAGGAGGAGAGGATTTGAGGAGACCCAGTACTTC.

This chain uses TRBV29-1 with TRBJ1-2; 8 positions agree with TRBD1. Germline V gene lookup returns CDR1 SQVTM and CDR2 ANQGSEA. This CDR3 is built from 11 residues. Trimming at V came to 8 bases and at J to 8 bases, leaving 7 bases not matched to a gene. The CDR3 loop reads CSTQTGEGYTF. CDR3 DNA: TGCAGCACCCAGACAGGGGAAGGCTACACCTTC.

There are many counts of this clonotype. The CDR3 loop is CASSSTLQGRPEAFF. CDR3 nucleotides: TGTGCCAGCAGCTCTACTCTTCAGGGAAGGCCTGAAGCTTTCTTT. The genes are TRBV7-9 and TRBJ1-1, with D tentatively TRBD1 (5 bases). Germline CDR1 SEHNR, CDR2 FQNEAQ (reference sequence). This CDR3 has 15 amino acids. V was pared by 4 bases and J by 6 bases, with 18 bases between.

This clonotype was detected only a few times. The CDR3 loop reads CASTSWGGISGNTIYF. As DNA, the CDR3 is TGTGCCAGCACCTCATGGGGGGGAATCTCTGGAAACACCATATATTTT. The J gene is TRBJ1-3, the V gene TRBV6-5; perhaps TRBD1 as D (5 bases). The CDR3 sequence is 16 residues long. Trimming pared 7 bases from V and 0 bases from J, leaving 16 bases between. Germline V gene data show CDR1 as MNHEY and CDR2 as SVGAGI.

As to this clonotype: This may be a read error, as it is one base from a much larger clone. V and J are TRBV7-9 and TRBJ1-1; D gene ambiguous. Germline CDR1 SEHNR, CDR2 FQNEAQ (reference sequence). This CDR3 contains 14 residues. This CDR3 reads CAGSFSAPDPEAFF. The CDR3 region has the DNA TGTGCCGGCAGCTTCTCTGCCCCAGACCCTGAAGCTTTCTTT. The full variable domain, its missing parts supplied by reference TRBV7-9 and TRBJ1-1, is DTGVSQNPRHKITKRGQNVTFRCDPISEHNRLYWYRQTLGQGPEFLTYFQNEAQLEKSRLLSDRFSAERPKGSFSTLEIQRTEQGDSAMYLCAGSFSAPDPEAFFGQGTRLTVV.

In nucleotides, the CDR3 is TGTGCCAGCAGCTTCCTCGGGACACGCTACCAAGAGACCCAGTACTTC. Translation: CASSFLGTRYQETQYF. The chain combines TRBV7-2 with TRBJ2-5, with a possible D match to TRBD1 (6 bases). CDR3 length: 16 residues. Germline-derived CDR1 and CDR2 are SGHTA and FQGNSA. Trimming took 3 bases from V and 0 from J, leaving 14 bases between them.

This clonotype was detected ten times or more. The V call is TRBV6-1, the J call TRBJ1-2; D gene uncertain. Germline-derived CDR1 and CDR2 are MNHNS and SASEGT. CDR3 length: 10 amino acids. Between the trimmed V and J ends, which lost 4 bases and 7 bases, there was a span of 4 bases. CDR3 in DNA: TGTGCCAGCAGTGCTCTTGGCTACACCTTC. Its protein product is CASSALGYTF.

Concerning this clonotype itself: At one of its ends the junction is not consistent with the germline gene, which may arise from a read error. The chain has TRBV7-6 and TRBJ2-7; no firm D call. CDR1 and CDR2 from the germline V gene are SGHVS and FNYEAQ. The CDR3 totals 13 residues. In nucleotides, the CDR3 is TGTGCCAGCAGCTTAGCGGTCGGTAGCCGATCATTCTTC. This codes for CASSLAVGSRSFF.

This clonotype was seen many times. V and J are TRBV2 and TRBJ1-2, with D unresolved. V was shortened by 4 bases and J by 4 bases, with 16 bases between the two germline ends. The CDR3 contains 15 residues. CDR1 and CDR2 (germline): SNHLY, FYNNEI. Here the CDR3 DNA reads TGTGCCAGCAGTGCCGTCAACCCCTACTTCTATGGCTACACCTTC. It yields the protein CASSAVNPYFYGYTF.

The chain uses TRBV7-3 and TRBJ2-5; perhaps D is TRBD1 or TRBD2 (5 bases each). The CDR3 consists of 15 residues. V lost 3 bases and J lost 0, with 11 bases in between. The germline V gene encodes CDR1 SGHTA and CDR2 FQGTGA. CDR3 nucleotides: TGTGCCAGCAGCTTCCGGGACGGGTACCAAGAGACCCAGTACTTC. Its translation is CASSFRDGYQETQYF.

This clonotype was counted ten times or more. This chain uses TRBV7-2 with TRBJ2-5, with 8 nucleotides matching TRBD2. The CDR3 is 15 residues long. The germline CDR1 and CDR2 sequences are SGHTA and FQGNSA. The V gene end was trimmed by 4 bases and the J gene end by 0 bases; junction bases not matched to a gene: 4. Here the CDR3 reads CASSSPGLDQETQYF. The CDR3 DNA reads TGTGCCAGCAGCTCACCGGGACTAGACCAAGAGACCCAGTACTTC.

A single count supports this clonotype. The chain carries TRBV10-3 and TRBJ2-3; TRBD2 matches 10 bases. With 5 bases clipped from V and 5 bases from J, the junction kept 16 bases outside the gene matches. Germline V lookup: CDR1 ENHRY, CDR2 SYGVKD. CDR3 size: 18 residues. The CDR3 nucleotides read TGTGCCATCAGTCGCGAAAGAGCGGGGGGGCAAGGCATAGATACGCAGTATTTT. Protein sequence: CAISRERAGGQGIDTQYF.

V usage is TRBV25-1 and J usage is TRBJ2-5; maybe TRBD1 (5 bases). Trimming cost V 7 bases and J 4 bases, with 16 bases left between them. This CDR3 is 14 amino acids long. The germline gives CDR1 MGHDK, CDR2 SYGVNS. The CDR3 reads CASMGSGKGETQYF. CDR3 DNA sequence: TGTGCCAGCATGGGGTCAGGGAAAGGAGAGACCCAGTACTTC.

This chain links TRBV24-1 with TRBJ2-5; unclear D gene. The CDR3 length is 13 residues. V was clipped by 4 bases and J by 9 bases, with 14 bases between them. Germline CDR1 and CDR2: KGHDR and SFDVKD. The chain's CDR3 is CATSDEVNQPQYF. CDR3 nucleotide sequence: TGTGCCACCAGTGACGAGGTTAATCAGCCCCAGTACTTC.

Only one count was recorded for this clonotype. The chain couples TRBV2 to TRBJ1-1, with 9 bases lining up with TRBD1. Trimming cost V 6 bases and J 11 bases; bases outside gene matches: 4. The germline V gene has CDR1 SNHLY and CDR2 FYNNEI. The CDR3 contains 11 residues. Here the CDR3 reads CASSEQGAAFF. CDR3 bases: TGTGCCAGCAGCGAACAGGGGGCGGCTTTCTTT.

This clonotype was found once. The chain is built from TRBV4-2 and TRBJ1-2; perhaps TRBD1 as D (6 bases). Trimming removed 1 base at V and 2 bases at J, with 11 bases between. The V gene's germline CDR1 is LGHNA and CDR2 YNFKEQ. This CDR3 contains 15 residues. The CDR3 sequence: CASSQVEQGNYGYTF. DNA for the CDR3: TGTGCCAGCAGCCAAGTAGAACAGGGCAACTATGGCTACACCTTC.

This clonotype was counted many times. The CDR3 protein is CASSSGPGRLNTGELFF. CDR3 bases: TGTGCCAGCAGCTCTGGGCCGGGGCGTTTGAACACCGGGGAGCTGTTTTTT. The gene calls are TRBV7-3 and TRBJ2-2; tentatively, D is TRBD1 or TRBD2 (5 bases each). Per germline, CDR1 SGHTA and CDR2 FQGTGA. This CDR3 comprises 17 residues. The V and J ends lost 4 bases and 1 base respectively, with 16 bases between them.

The genes are TRBV6-5 and TRBJ2-3; D gene ambiguous. V was cut by 2 bases and J by 3 bases, with 6 bases left in between. There are 13 residues in the CDR3. Germline-derived CDR1 and CDR2 are MNHEY and SVGAGI. As DNA, the CDR3 is TGTGCCAGCAGTTACAGGGAAACAGATACGCAGTATTTT. Its protein product is CASSYRETDTQYF.

The chain combines TRBV7-9 with TRBJ2-2, with TRBD1 identical over 11 bases. This CDR3 comprises 14 residues. V lost 9 bases and J lost 4; bases outside the gene matches: 4. Germline assignment: CDR1 SEHNR and CDR2 FQNEAQ (reference sequence). CDR3 region: CASTGTGGTGELFF. The CDR3 DNA reads as TGTGCCAGTACCGGGACAGGGGGCACCGGGGAGCTGTTTTTT.

This clonotype has a single count. The rearrangement joins TRBV20-1 to TRBJ1-3; 9 bases agree with TRBD1. Germline-derived CDR1 and CDR2 are DFQATT and SNEGSKA (reference sequence). The CDR3 extends over 13 amino acids. The V and J ends lost 1 base and 7 bases, in that order; junction bases with no gene match: 2. The CDR3 sequence: CSARGGTGNTIYF. CDR3 DNA: TGCAGTGCTAGAGGAGGGACAGGGAACACCATATATTTT.